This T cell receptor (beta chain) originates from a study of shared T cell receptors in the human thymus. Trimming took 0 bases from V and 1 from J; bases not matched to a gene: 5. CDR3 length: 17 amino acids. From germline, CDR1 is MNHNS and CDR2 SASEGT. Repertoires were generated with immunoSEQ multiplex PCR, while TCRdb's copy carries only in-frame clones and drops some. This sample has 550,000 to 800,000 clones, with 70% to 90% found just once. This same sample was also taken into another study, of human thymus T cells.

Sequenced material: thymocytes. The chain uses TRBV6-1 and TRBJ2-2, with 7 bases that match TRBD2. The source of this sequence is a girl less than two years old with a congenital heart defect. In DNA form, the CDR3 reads TGTGCCAGCAGTGAAGCGCTTCGCGGGGGGAACACCGGGGAGCTGTTTTTT. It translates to CASSEALRGGNTGELFF.